This T cell receptor (beta chain) was documented in a study of beta chain features in type 1 diabetes. This clone was recorded a few times. Every isolated RNA sample was fully reverse transcribed, so sequencing captured expressed TCRB transcripts. Only in-frame clones appear in the TCRdb table, and some are missing; sequencing was by immunoSEQ multiplex PCR. In the table there are around 350,000 clones, roughly 12% of which are singletons. The origin of this receptor is a man younger than 35 in good health. Sequenced: naive CD4+ T cells from blood.

CDR3 in amino acids: CASIDRAGTDTQYF. The CDR3 DNA is TGTGCCAGTATTGACAGGGCCGGGACAGATACGCAGTATTTT. This chain uses TRBV19 with TRBJ2-3; 7 positions agree with TRBD1. The V and J ends lost 7 bases and 3 bases, in that order; junction bases with no gene match: 7. Germline CDR1 LNHDA, CDR2 SQIVND (reference sequence). The CDR3 length is 14 residues. The complete variable domain, with remaining parts taken from reference TRBV19 and TRBJ2-3, reads DGGITQSPKYLFRKEGQNVTLSCEQNLNHDAMYWYRQDPGQGLRLIYYSQIVNDFQKGDIAEGYSVSREKKESFPLTVTSAQKNPTAFYLCASIDRAGTDTQYFGPGTRLTVL.